The clone carrying this T cell receptor beta chain is labeled as medium-sized (0.01 to 0.1%). These data originate in a study of read filtering for tumor transcriptome and immune sequencing. Turning to the study itself: The cohort had some 17 men and approximately 13 women aged roughly 47 to 85, mean about 70 years.

This library used about 360 ng RNA and molecular barcoded adaptors spanning alpha/delta and beta/gamma chains. TCRdb re-called the reads through MiXCR, storing one row per CDR3 protein. The sample has tens of thousands of distinct CDR3 sequences; roughly 19% are singletons. This CDR3 comprises 12 residues. Germline lookup yields CDR1 SQVTM and CDR2 ANQGSEA. Trimming pared 7 bases from V and 0 bases from J, leaving 7 bases between. The rearrangement joins TRBV29-1 to TRBJ2-1; D gene unclear. The sample comprised a population of CD138-negative cells sorted from bone marrow. This receptor was obtained from a donor aged 40 or over with multiple myeloma. In DNA, the CDR3 is TGCAGCGGTCTAAGCTCCTACAATGAGCAGTTCTTC. Protein product: CSGLSSYNEQFF.